The 5 T cell receptor beta chains listed next were all sequenced from one sample in a study of T cell responses to AZD1222 COVID-19 vaccine. Libraries were prepared by immunoSEQ multiplex PCR; TCRdb keeps only in-frame clonotypes and omits some of them. The sample carries under 75,000 clones, roughly nine tenths recorded once. Specimen: peripheral blood, collected on day 0 of AZD1222 vaccination. The receptors come from an adult in good health.

The J gene is TRBJ1-1, the V gene TRBV30, with TRBD1 identical over 7 bases. Germline assignment: CDR1 GTSNPN and CDR2 SVGIG (reference sequence). There are 13 residues in the CDR3. Trimming cost V 5 bases and J 4 bases; bases outside gene matches: 7. The CDR3 sequence is CAWQHRGGTEAFF. CDR3 nucleotides: TGTGCCTGGCAGCACAGGGGAGGCACTGAAGCTTTCTTT.

The V gene is TRBV6-4, the J gene TRBJ1-2, with TRBD1 identical over 9 bases. The CDR3 has 15 amino acids. Germline trimming cut 3 bases from V and 8 bases from J; bases unmatched to any gene: 10. Per the germline V gene, CDR1 is MRHNA and CDR2 is SNTAGT. CDR3 sequence: CASSEDWTGEEGYTF. CDR3 bases: TGTGCCAGCAGTGAGGATTGGACAGGGGAGGAGGGCTACACCTTC.

The rearrangement joins TRBV4-2 to TRBJ1-4; D unresolved. Germline lookup yields CDR1 LGHNA and CDR2 YNFKEQ. This CDR3 is 15 amino acids long. Trimming cost V 1 base and J 8 bases, with 14 bases left between them. The CDR3 DNA follows: TGTGCCAGCAGCCAAGTTACGTCTGAGAGAGAAAAACTGTTTTTT. It is translated as CASSQVTSEREKLFF.

The chain couples TRBV29-1 to TRBJ1-1; D perhaps matches TRBD1 (5 bases). The germline CDR1 and CDR2 sequences are SQVTM and ANQGSEA. Trimming left V 6 bases short and J 8 bases short, with 19 bases between. The CDR3 has 13 amino acids. CDR3 sequence (DNA): TGCAGCGTCTCGCTACAAAGCAAGGGGGAAGCTTTCTTT. It codes for CSVSLQSKGEAFF. Drawing the rest from reference TRBV29-1 and TRBJ1-1, the complete variable domain is SAVISQKPSRDICQRGTSLTIQCQVDSQVTMMFWYRQQPGQSLTLIATANQGSEATYESGFVIDKFPISRPNLTFSTLTVSNMSPEDSSIYLCSVSLQSKGEAFFGQGTRLTVV.

The V and J genes are TRBV19 and TRBJ2-5; D gene unclear. The CDR3 runs to 13 residues. Looked up from germline, CDR1 is LNHDA and CDR2 is SQIVND (reference sequence). Trimming stripped 4 bases from V and 5 bases from J, with 11 bases between. CDR3 sequence reads: CASSNVGDETQYF. The CDR3 DNA follows: TGTGCCAGTAGTAATGTTGGGGATGAGACCCAGTACTTC.